Below are 21 T cell receptor beta chains sequenced from a single sample in a study of post-analysis software for immune sequencing data. Overall study findings and caveats: Patients showed TRBV5-6, TRBV5-1 and TRBV20-1 among about five TRBV segments more frequent than in controls.

The authors incorporated unique molecular identifiers into the TCR beta cDNA libraries. TCRdb independently ran MiXCR on the PCR reads; one entry per CDR3 protein. The profile shows over 250,000 distinct CDR3 sequences, approximately 34% of them singletons. No antigen has been identified for these receptors. Material: blood. The receptors here all came from a girl aged 5 to 17 with multiple sclerosis.

This clonotype was recorded many times. J is TRBJ2-3 and V is TRBV7-2; maybe TRBD1 (7 bases). The germline V gene encodes CDR1 SGHTA and CDR2 FQGNSA. Trimming pared 5 bases from V and 0 bases from J, leaving 12 bases between. The CDR3 consists of 15 residues. The CDR3 reads CASSPGGLSTDTQYF. CDR3 in DNA: TGTGCCAGCAGCCCAGGGGGACTTAGCACAGATACGCAGTATTTT.

This clonotype has at least ten counts. One end of the junction fails to match germline, which may point to a read error. The V call is TRBV2, the J call TRBJ1-5; D is possibly TRBD1 (6 bases). Looked up from germline, CDR1 is SNHLY and CDR2 is FYNNEI. The CDR3 consists of 15 residues. This CDR3 reads CASSEEGDGNQPQHF. The CDR3 nucleotides read TGTGCCAGCAGCGAAGAGGGGGATGGCAATCAGCCCCAGCATTTT.

Comment on this clonotype: Just one base apart from a much larger clone, this may be a read error. The chain couples TRBV12-3 or TRBV12-4 to TRBJ2-3; D might be TRBD1 (6 bases). The CDR3 runs 13 residues. Trimming removed 6 bases from V and 6 bases from J, with 13 bases in between. The CDR3 DNA is TGTGCCAGCAGGAGAGGGGGTGGGGATACGCAGTATTTT. Translation gives CASRRGGGDTQYF.

This chain links TRBV7-2 with TRBJ2-1; 9 bases align to TRBD2. Germline values: CDR1 SGHTA, CDR2 FQGNSA. The V and J ends lost 5 bases and 8 bases, in that order; junction bases with no gene match: 4. The CDR3 extends over 13 amino acids. CDR3 DNA sequence: TGTGCCAGCAGCCCGATAGCGGGAGATGAGCAGTTCTTC. Amino acids: CASSPIAGDEQFF.

This clonotype was seen ten or more times. The V call is TRBV9, the J call TRBJ2-3; D perhaps matches TRBD1 (5 bases). CDR3 length equals 15 residues. V was cut by 4 bases and J by 3 bases, with 15 bases left in between. Germline V CDR1 and CDR2: SGDLS, YYNGEE. The CDR3 DNA reads as TGTGCCAGCAGCCCGGAGACAGTTCCGACAGATACGCAGTATTTT. Translated, it gives CASSPETVPTDTQYF.

Ten or more counts support this clonotype. The V and J genes are TRBV20-1 and TRBJ1-2; the D gene is possibly TRBD1 (5 bases). Looked up from germline, CDR1 is DFQATT and CDR2 is SNEGSKA (reference sequence). The CDR3 totals 13 residues. Trimming shortened V by 4 bases and J by 6 bases, and 15 bases separated the two germline ends. Here the CDR3 reads CSAILQQGHGYTF. CDR3 nucleotide sequence: TGCAGTGCTATACTTCAGCAGGGCCATGGCTACACCTTC.

This chain joins TRBV7-9 and TRBJ2-6; D is ambiguous. The ends were cut back, 5 bases at V and 3 bases at J, with 17 bases in the middle. In germline, CDR1 is SEHNR, CDR2 FQNEAQ (reference sequence). The CDR3 contains 17 residues. This CDR3 is CASSPHTGVDGANVLTF. The CDR3 DNA reads as TGTGCCAGCAGCCCTCATACGGGTGTTGATGGGGCCAACGTCCTGACTTTC.

The chain combines TRBV5-1 with TRBJ2-3; the match to TRBD2 covers 12 bases. Germline CDR1 is SGHRS and CDR2 is YFSETQ. The CDR3 consists of 15 residues. Trimming cost V 4 bases and J 10 bases; bases outside gene matches: 10. The CDR3 sequence is CASSRTSGGTNAQYF. In nucleotides, the CDR3 is TGCGCCAGCAGCCGCACTAGCGGGGGGACCAATGCGCAGTATTTT.

This clonotype was seen repeatedly, ten times or more. The genes are TRBV7-9 and TRBJ1-5; D call uncertain. The CDR3 length is 13 residues. The germline V and J ends were trimmed by 3 bases and 2 bases, with 5 bases remaining between them. The V gene's germline CDR1 is SEHNR and CDR2 FQNEAQ (reference sequence). The DNA of the CDR3 is TGTGCCAGCAGCTTCTCAGGCAATCAGCCCCAGCATTTT. Translated, it gives CASSFSGNQPQHF.

Concerning this clonotype: Possible read error: a much larger clone is one base away. V usage is TRBV6-4 and J usage is TRBJ2-6, with a weak D call TRBD2 (5 bases). Germline V gene data show CDR1 as MRHNA and CDR2 as SNTAGT. The CDR3 consists of 14 residues. DNA of the CDR3: TGTGCCAGCAGGGACTCGGGTACTCAGTCCGTCCTGACTTTC. Translation gives CASRDSGTQSVLTF.

This clonotype was counted many times. V usage is TRBV5-1 and J usage is TRBJ2-4; 12 bases agree with TRBD2. CDR3 length equals 15 residues. Germline V gives CDR1 SGHRS, CDR2 YFSETQ. Losses at the gene ends were 4 bases for V and 4 bases for J; bases not matched to a gene: 3. CDR3 DNA sequence: TGCGCCAGCAGCCTAGCGGGGGGGGAGAAAAACATTCAGTACTTC. It translates to CASSLAGGEKNIQYF.

This chain uses TRBV12-3 or TRBV12-4 with TRBJ1-1; D remains unclear. Trimming took off 8 bases at V and 5 bases at J, with 9 bases between the two ends. CDR3 size: 11 residues. In DNA, the CDR3 is TGTGCCAGCGCCGTTGAGACTGAAGCTTTCTTT. This translates into CASAVETEAFF.

Concerning this clonotype: A much more abundant neighbour one base away suggests this may be a read error. The gene calls are TRBV20-1 and TRBJ1-5; 8 bases match TRBD1. The germline CDR1 and CDR2 sequences are DFQATT and SNEGSKA (reference sequence). V shed 4 bases and J 4 bases; nucleotides not matched to a gene: 6. The length of the CDR3 is 14 residues. CDR3 amino acids: CSAKGGTGNQPQHF. CDR3 DNA sequence: TGCAGTGCTAAAGGCGGGACAGGTAATCAGCCCCAGCATTTT.

This clonotype was observed a single time. The chain links TRBV4-1 to TRBJ1-2; D perhaps matches TRBD1 (6 bases). V was cut by 3 bases and J by 4 bases, with 15 bases left in between. The CDR3 is 15 residues long. Germline CDR1 reads MGHRA; CDR2 reads YSYEKL. CDR3 nucleotides: TGCGCCAGCAGCCACCACAGGGAAGTCATCTATGGCTACACCTTC. Amino acids: CASSHHREVIYGYTF.

This clonotype occurred many times. V and J are TRBV29-1 and TRBJ2-5; the D is unclear. The germline V and J ends were trimmed by 5 bases and 2 bases, with 6 bases remaining between them. The CDR3 extends over 11 amino acids. The germline CDR1 and CDR2 sequences are SQVTM and ANQGSEA. Here the CDR3 DNA reads TGCAGCGTTCTAGTACAAGAGACCCAGTACTTC. Its translation: CSVLVQETQYF.

This clonotype was seen a few times. The chain combines TRBV20-1 with TRBJ1-6; 7 bases match TRBD1. Germline-derived CDR1 and CDR2 are DFQATT and SNEGSKA (reference sequence). The trim removed 6 bases at V and 9 bases at J, leaving 23 bases unmatched. The CDR3 totals 18 residues. This chain's CDR3 is CSAGKPGLKGARSSPLHF. Here the CDR3 DNA reads TGCAGTGCGGGCAAACCGGGACTCAAGGGGGCAAGGAGTTCACCCCTCCACTTT.

The chain links TRBV11-2 to TRBJ1-6; a weak D match, TRBD1 (5 bases). The CDR3 is 15 residues long. Trimming shortened V by 5 bases and J by 6 bases, and 14 bases separated the two germline ends. Germline assignment: CDR1 SGHAT and CDR2 FQNNGV. CDR3: CASSVGRQPNSPLHF. CDR3 coding DNA: TGTGCCAGCAGCGTAGGGAGACAGCCTAATTCACCCCTCCACTTT. Drawing the rest from reference TRBV11-2 and TRBJ1-6, the complete variable domain is EAGVAQSPRYKIIEKRQSVAFWCNPISGHATLYWYQQILGQGPKLLIQFQNNGVVDDSQLPKDRFSAERLKGVDSTLKIQPAKLEDSAVYLCASSVGRQPNSPLHFGNGTRLTVT.

This clonotype occurred many times. DNA for the CDR3: TGCGCCAGCAGCTTGCGACAGGGCCACAATGAGCAGTTCTTC. Its protein is CASSLRQGHNEQFF. The chain has TRBV5-1 and TRBJ2-1, with 7 bases aligning to TRBD1. CDR1 is SGHRS and CDR2 is YFSETQ in the germline V gene. CDR3 length equals 14 residues. V was clipped by 1 base and J by 5 bases; unmatched bases: 3.

V and J are TRBV24-1 and TRBJ2-2; D not resolved. The CDR3 is made up of 12 amino acids. Per the germline V gene, CDR1 is KGHDR and CDR2 is SFDVKD. Trimming stripped 7 bases from V and 5 bases from J, with 7 bases between. CDR3 nucleotide sequence: TGTGCCACCAGCCGAATAACCGGGGAGCTGTTTTTT. Protein product: CATSRITGELFF.

In its sample, this clonotype was seen a few times. The J gene is TRBJ2-1, the V gene TRBV7-6; D might be TRBD2 (5 bases). Germline V CDR1 and CDR2: SGHVS, FNYEAQ. This CDR3 region has 15 residues. Trimming took 0 bases from V and 5 from J, leaving 11 bases between them. The CDR3 protein is CASSLATGNHNEQFF. CDR3 coding DNA: TGTGCCAGCAGCTTAGCGACGGGAAACCACAATGAGCAGTTCTTC.

This chain connects TRBV27 to TRBJ2-4; no reliable D call. The better agreement between TRBJ2-7 and the DNA end casts doubt on the J call. This CDR3 region has 15 residues. Germline V gene lookup returns CDR1 MNHEY and CDR2 SMNVEV (reference sequence). CDR3 bases: TGTGCCAGCAGTTTATCGGTGGCGGCCCTAGGCGAGCAGTACTTC. It encodes CASSLSVAALGEQYF.